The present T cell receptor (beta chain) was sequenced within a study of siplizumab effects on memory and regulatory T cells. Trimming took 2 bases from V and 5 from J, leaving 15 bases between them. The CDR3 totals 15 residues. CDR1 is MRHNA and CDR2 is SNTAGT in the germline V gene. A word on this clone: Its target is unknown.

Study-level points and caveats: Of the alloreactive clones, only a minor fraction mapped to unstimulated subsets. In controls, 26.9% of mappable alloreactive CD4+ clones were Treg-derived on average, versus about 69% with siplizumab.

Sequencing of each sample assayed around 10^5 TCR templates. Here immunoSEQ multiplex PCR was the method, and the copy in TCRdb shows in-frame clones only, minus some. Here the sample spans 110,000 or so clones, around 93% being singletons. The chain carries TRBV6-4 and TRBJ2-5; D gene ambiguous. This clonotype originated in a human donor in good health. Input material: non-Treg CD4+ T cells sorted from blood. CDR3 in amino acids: CASSDKPPHGETQYF. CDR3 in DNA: TGTGCCAGCAGTGACAAACCCCCCCATGGGGAGACCCAGTACTTC.